This T cell receptor (beta chain) was sequenced for a study of cytomegalovirus exposure and HLA in healthy donors. The germline V gene encodes CDR1 MGHRA and CDR2 YSYEKL. This CDR3 comprises 18 residues. J lost 4 bases, V lost 3 bases, and 14 bases had no gene match. Among the donors, all were healthy bone marrow donors. This PCR relied on a set of 60 Vbeta primers and 13 Jbeta primers. Per the authors' pipeline: An analysis performed later counted about 80 million unique TCR beta chains (approximately 10 million of them shared). Assay: immunoSEQ multiplex PCR; the TCRdb copy retains only in-frame clones and omits some. V and J calls and clone size are as listed in that table; D and trimming were resolved from the DNA. The sample shows around 200,000 clones, roughly 84% of them seen only once. Comment on this clone: Its antigen remains unidentified.

Findings of the study overall: CMV serostatus was the only immune exposure information that was available.

The receptor's source is a girl aged 5 to 17 in good health and CMV-seronegative. This chain connects TRBV4-1 to TRBJ2-1; 8 bases are shared with TRBD2. Sequenced input: PBMCs. CDR3: CASSHQSPGGGIYNEQFF. CDR3 nucleotide sequence: TGCGCCAGCAGCCATCAAAGCCCAGGCGGGGGGATATACAATGAGCAGTTCTTC.